The entry below gives a single T cell receptor beta chain sequence along with its context. This sample was taken from a study of T cell responses to AZD1222 COVID-19 vaccine. The V end was cut by 2 bases, the J end by 1 base, with 1 base between. The CDR3 covers 12 residues. Germline V gene lookup returns CDR1 SGHDT and CDR2 YYEEEE. Method: immunoSEQ multiplex PCR; TCRdb's copy keeps in-frame clones and lacks some. The top ten clones hold approximately 4% of a sample with 140,000 to 150,000 clones, around four fifths of them seen once. This TCR came from an adult in good health. The material was peripheral blood, obtained on day 0 of MenACWY control vaccination. The J gene is TRBJ2-1, the V gene TRBV5-6; no firm D call. The CDR3 DNA reads as TGTGCCAGCAGCTTTTCCTACAATGAGCAGTTCTTC. Protein sequence: CASSFSYNEQFF.